This is a list of T cell receptor beta chains from one sample in a study of early T cells in non-severe SARS-CoV-2 infection. Via MiXCR, TCRdb re-called the 5' RACE reads, giving one row per CDR3 protein. The sample has 75,000 to 100,000 distinct CDR3 sequences, roughly 14% seen once. The sequenced material came from whole blood. The source is an adult who was a healthcare worker with PCR-confirmed SARS-CoV-2 infection or an uninfected control (not recorded which). Each CDR3 is given with its conserved first and last residue. The order of the fields is D gene, J gene, V gene, CDR3 protein. D genes are given only for firm matches.

D gene: .
J gene: TRBJ1-2
V gene: TRBV29-1
CDR3 protein: CSVVGPGYTF

D gene: .
J gene: TRBJ2-3
V gene: TRBV7-2
CDR3 protein: CASNRSPDTQYF

D gene: TRBD2
J gene: TRBJ2-1
V gene: TRBV29-1
CDR3 protein: CSVRRTSGGYNEQFF

D gene: .
J gene: TRBJ1-6
V gene: TRBV5-8
CDR3 protein: CASSLEALGGNSPLHF

D gene: .
J gene: TRBJ2-1
V gene: TRBV4-1
CDR3 protein: CASSQVRPINEQFF

D gene: .
J gene: TRBJ2-1
V gene: TRBV5-1
CDR3 protein: CASSLGQSYNEQFF

D gene: TRBD2
J gene: TRBJ2-3
V gene: TRBV29-1
CDR3 protein: CSVRRGRADTQYF

D gene: .
J gene: TRBJ1-1
V gene: TRBV5-1
CDR3 protein: CASNKPPGTEAFF

D gene: .
J gene: TRBJ1-1
V gene: TRBV6-6
CDR3 protein: CASSPGSNTEAFF

D gene: .
J gene: TRBJ1-1
V gene: TRBV5-4
CDR3 protein: CASSLDGPVNTEAFF